This T cell receptor (beta chain) originates from a study of radiotherapy plus CTLA-4 blockade in lung cancer. Study-level findings and limits: Reported findings show early blood T cell clone dynamics, with interferon-beta, best predicted response.

Germline values: CDR1 SGHTS, CDR2 YDEGEE. The germline V and J ends were trimmed by 0 bases and 5 bases, with 11 bases remaining between them. The CDR3 is 15 amino acids. Sequenced by immunoSEQ multiplex PCR; TCRdb stores in-frame clones only, minus some. The data show just over 60,000 clones, around three quarters seen once. With regard to this clone: The antigen is unknown.

The TCR sequence derives from a human donor with non-small cell lung cancer who had a complete response to radiotherapy plus ipilimumab. The material sequenced was peripheral blood, taken from a patient treated with radiotherapy plus ipilimumab. V gene TRBV5-8 combines with J gene TRBJ2-2; D gene uncertain. CDR3 DNA: TGTGCCAGCAGCTTGGGGGCAGTCGTGACCGGGGAGCTGTTTTTT. It translates to CASSLGAVVTGELFF.